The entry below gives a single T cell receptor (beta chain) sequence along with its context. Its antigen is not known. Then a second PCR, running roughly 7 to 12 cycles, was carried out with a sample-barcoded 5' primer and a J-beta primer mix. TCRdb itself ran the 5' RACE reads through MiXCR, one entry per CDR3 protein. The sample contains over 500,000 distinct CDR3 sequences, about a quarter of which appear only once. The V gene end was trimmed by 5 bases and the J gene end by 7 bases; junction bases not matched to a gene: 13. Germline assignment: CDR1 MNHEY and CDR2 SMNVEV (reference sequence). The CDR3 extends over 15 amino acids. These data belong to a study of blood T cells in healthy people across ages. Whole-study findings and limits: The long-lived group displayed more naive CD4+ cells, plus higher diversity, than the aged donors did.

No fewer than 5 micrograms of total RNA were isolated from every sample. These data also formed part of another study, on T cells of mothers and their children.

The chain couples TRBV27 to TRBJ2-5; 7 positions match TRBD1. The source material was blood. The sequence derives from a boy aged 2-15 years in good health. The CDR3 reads CASSPSPQGYVTQYF. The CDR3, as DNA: TGTGCCAGCAGTCCATCCCCACAGGGGTACGTGACCCAGTACTTC.